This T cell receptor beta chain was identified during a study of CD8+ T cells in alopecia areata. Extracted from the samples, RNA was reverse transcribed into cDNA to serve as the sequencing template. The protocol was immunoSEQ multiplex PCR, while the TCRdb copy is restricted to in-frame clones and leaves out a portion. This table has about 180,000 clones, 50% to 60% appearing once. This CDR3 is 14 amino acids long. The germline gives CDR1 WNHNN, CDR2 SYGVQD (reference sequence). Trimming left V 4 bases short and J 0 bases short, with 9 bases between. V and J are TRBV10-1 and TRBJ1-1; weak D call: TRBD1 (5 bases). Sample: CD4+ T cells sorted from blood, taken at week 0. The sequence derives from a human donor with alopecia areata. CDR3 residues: CASSVGRVNTEAFF. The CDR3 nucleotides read TGCGCCAGCAGTGTTGGCAGGGTGAACACTGAAGCTTTCTTT.